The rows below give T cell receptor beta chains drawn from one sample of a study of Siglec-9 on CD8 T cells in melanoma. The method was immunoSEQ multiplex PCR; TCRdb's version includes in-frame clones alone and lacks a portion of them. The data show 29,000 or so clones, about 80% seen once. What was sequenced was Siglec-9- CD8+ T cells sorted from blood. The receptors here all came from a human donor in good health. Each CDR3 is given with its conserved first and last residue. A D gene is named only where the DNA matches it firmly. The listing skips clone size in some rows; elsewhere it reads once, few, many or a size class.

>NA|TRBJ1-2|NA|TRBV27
CASSSGVLAGYTF
TGTGCCAGCAGTTCTGGGGTTTTGGCTGGCTACACCTTC
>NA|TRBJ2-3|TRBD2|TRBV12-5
CASGSYLTSGRARDTQYF
TGTGCTAGTGGTTCATACCTGACTAGCGGGAGGGCCCGAGATACGCAGTATTTT
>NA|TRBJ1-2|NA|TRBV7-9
CASGEEPGDYGYTF
TGTGCCAGCGGTGAAGAGCCCGGGGACTATGGCTACACCTTC
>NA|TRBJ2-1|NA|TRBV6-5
CASSLVESGNEQFF
TGTGCCAGCAGTCTAGTGGAGTCTGGCAATGAGCAGTTCTTC
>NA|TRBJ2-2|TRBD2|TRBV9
CACGGRVPGELFF
TGTGCCTGTGGCGGGAGGGTCCCCGGGGAGCTGTTTTTT
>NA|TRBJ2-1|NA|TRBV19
CASSIVVGPTGGNEQFF
TGTGCCAGTAGTATTGTTGTGGGACCCACTGGGGGCAATGAGCAGTTCTTC
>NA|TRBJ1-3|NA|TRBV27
CASSLKGYGSGNTIYF
TGTGCCAGCAGTTTAAAGGGCTATGGGTCTGGAAACACCATATATTTT
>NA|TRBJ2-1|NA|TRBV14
CASSQRTHNEQFF
TGTGCCAGCAGCCAACGGACACACAATGAGCAGTTCTTC
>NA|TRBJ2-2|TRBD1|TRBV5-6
CASSTTGVLTGELFF
TGTGCCAGCAGCACCACAGGGGTCCTCACCGGGGAGCTGTTTTTT
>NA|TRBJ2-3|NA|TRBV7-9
CASSLVQGSTDTQYF
TGTGCCAGCAGCTTAGTTCAGGGGAGCACAGATACGCAGTATTTT
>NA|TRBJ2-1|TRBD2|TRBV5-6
CASSLVLAAYYNEQFF
TGTGCCAGCAGCTTGGTCCTAGCGGCCTACTACAATGAGCAGTTCTTC
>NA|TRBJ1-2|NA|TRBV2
CASSDPLGGYTF
TGTGCCAGCAGTGATCCCCTTGGGGGCTACACCTTC
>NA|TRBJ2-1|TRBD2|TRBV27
CASSARTSLNEQFF
TGTGCCAGCAGCGCCCGGACTAGCCTTAATGAGCAGTTCTTC
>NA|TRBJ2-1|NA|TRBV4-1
CASSQGPSGIANEQFF
TGCGCCAGCAGCCAAGGCCCGAGTGGGATAGCTAATGAGCAGTTCTTC
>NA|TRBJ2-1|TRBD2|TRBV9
CASSVLAGGYEQFF
TGTGCCAGCAGCGTACTAGCGGGAGGCTATGAGCAGTTCTTC
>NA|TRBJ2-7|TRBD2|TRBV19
CASSKWTSGDYEQYF
TGTGCCAGTAGTAAATGGACTAGCGGGGACTACGAGCAGTACTTC
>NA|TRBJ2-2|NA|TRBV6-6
CASSYPGYGELFF
TGTGCCAGCAGTTATCCCGGGTACGGGGAGCTGTTTTTT
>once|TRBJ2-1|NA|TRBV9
CASSVEGGSYNEQFF
TGTGCCAGCAGCGTAGAGGGGGGATCCTACAATGAGCAGTTCTTC
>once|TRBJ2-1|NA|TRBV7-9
CASRPRDGGSYNEQFF
TGTGCCAGCAGACCAAGGGACGGGGGCTCCTACAATGAGCAGTTCTTC
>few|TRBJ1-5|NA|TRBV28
CASSLDRLSNQPQHF
TGTGCCAGCAGTTTAGATCGGCTGAGCAATCAGCCCCAGCATTTT
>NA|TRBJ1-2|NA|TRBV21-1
CASSKVRDPRPGYTF
TGTGCCAGCAGCAAAGTGCGGGACCCTAGGCCTGGCTACACCTTC
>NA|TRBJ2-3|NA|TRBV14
CASSQEWTRGDTQYF
TGTGCCAGCAGCCAAGAGTGGACGAGAGGAGATACGCAGTATTTT